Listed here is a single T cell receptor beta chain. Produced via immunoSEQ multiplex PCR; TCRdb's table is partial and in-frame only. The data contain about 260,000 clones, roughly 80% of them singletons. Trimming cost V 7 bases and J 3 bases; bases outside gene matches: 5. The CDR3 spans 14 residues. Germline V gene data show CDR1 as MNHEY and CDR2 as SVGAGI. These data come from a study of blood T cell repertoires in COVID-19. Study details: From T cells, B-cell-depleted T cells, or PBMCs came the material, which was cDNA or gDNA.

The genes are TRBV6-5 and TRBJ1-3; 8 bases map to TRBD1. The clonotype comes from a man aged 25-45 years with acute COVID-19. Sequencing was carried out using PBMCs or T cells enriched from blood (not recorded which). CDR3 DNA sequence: TGTGCCAGCACCCAGGGGGCTGGTGGAAACACCATATATTTT. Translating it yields CASTQGAGGNTIYF.